This entry describes one TCR beta chain. Its antigen is currently unknown. Profiling relied on immunoSEQ multiplex PCR, and the TCRdb table lists in-frame clones only, not all of them. The sample includes approximately 56,000 clones, less than 70% seen only once; the top ten take 4% to 5.5%. Described time point: week 47, end of study. Topical imiquimod was applied with each vaccine dose, which held 300 ug of mutant IDH1 20-mer peptide. Every donor had a new WHO grade 3 or 4 astrocytoma that was IDH1-mutant, with loss of nuclear ATRX. The sample belongs to a study of a mutant IDH1 vaccine in newly diagnosed glioma. Study as a whole: Of treated patients, approximately 60% were men and about 38% women, averaging around 44 years. Receipt of radiotherapy, temozolomide, or both preceded the study, and most received both. V12 corresponded to week 35 and V13 to week 47.

The sequence derives from a man aged 35 to 55 with glioma. Some clones in this sample may be carry-over from other donors' samples. The sample in question was peripheral blood mononuclear cells (PBMCs), obtained from a glioma patient whose treatment included an IDH1 peptide vaccine.

CDR3 bases: TGTGCCAGTAACTCCGGGACAGGGGTTCACTGGGGTGGCTACACCTTC. Its translation is CASNSGTGVHWGGYTF. J is TRBJ1-2 and V is TRBV19; 10 nucleotides line up with TRBD1. The CDR3 runs to 16 residues. The germline CDR1 and CDR2 sequences are LNHDA and SQIVND (reference sequence). The trim removed 7 bases at V and 7 bases at J, leaving 15 bases unmatched.